Listed below are T cell receptor beta chains from one sample, sequenced in a study of shared clonotypes between healthy human individuals. Some clones are missing from TCRdb's copy, which holds only in-frame ones; the method was immunoSEQ multiplex PCR. The repertoire holds about 2 million clones, approximately 94% seen once, with 1% to 1.3% in the top ten. Source material: naive CD8+ T cells sorted from blood. The receptors come from a man aged 18 to 30 in good health. CDR3s include the opening cysteine and the closing phenylalanine or tryptophan. The order of the fields is V gene, D gene, clone size, J gene, CDR3 DNA, CDR3 protein. The D gene is left open where the match is weak. Rows give clone size only sometimes, using once, few, many, or a class for an expanded clone.

TRBV6-5	-	-	TRBJ1-4	TGTGCCAGCAGTTACTCGAGAGGGGTAGAAAAACTGTTTTTT	CASSYSRGVEKLFF
TRBV7-7	-	-	TRBJ2-7	TGTGCTAGCAGCTTTGGACAGACCTACGAGCAGTACTTC	CASSFGQTYEQYF
TRBV25-1	-	-	TRBJ2-7	TGTGCCAGCAGTGGGGACACCTACGAGCAGTACTTC	CASSGDTYEQYF
TRBV4-1	-	-	TRBJ2-1	TGCGCCAGCAACCAAGTGGTCACAGGCGATGAGCAGTTCTTC	CASNQVVTGDEQFF
TRBV10-1	-	-	TRBJ1-1	TGCGCCAGCAGTGTTGGACCGAACACTGAAGCTTTCTTT	CASSVGPNTEAFF
TRBV5-4	TRBD2	-	TRBJ2-3	TGTGCCAGCAGCCTGGATTCTCTAGCGGGCGGAAGCACAGATACGCAGTATTTT	CASSLDSLAGGSTDTQYF
TRBV6-1	TRBD1	once	TRBJ1-5	TGTGCCAGCAGTGAGCAGGGGGGCCCTTATAGCAATCAGCCCCAGCATTTT	CASSEQGGPYSNQPQHF
TRBV10-3	TRBD2	-	TRBJ2-7	TGTGCCATCAGTGAATTGGGGCTAGCGGACCCCTCCGAGCAGTACTTC	CAISELGLADPSEQYF
TRBV29-1	-	-	TRBJ1-2	TGCAGCGTCGATGCGGTCGGGAGGATGCTCTATGGCTACACCTTC	CSVDAVGRMLYGYTF
TRBV2	-	once	TRBJ2-1	TGTGCCAGCAGGGCTTGGAATGAGCAGTTCTTC	CASRAWNEQFF
TRBV6-5	-	-	TRBJ2-3	TGTGCCAGCAGTTACAGCCTAGGTTTGGGCACAGATACGCAGTATTTT	CASSYSLGLGTDTQYF
TRBV5-5	-	-	TRBJ2-7	TGTGCCAGCAGCTTGGCGGCATCTCAACTCTACGAGCAGTACTTC	CASSLAASQLYEQYF
TRBV7-9	-	-	TRBJ1-5	TGTGCCAGCAGCTTAGGCGGACAGCCGTTGGGAAGCAATCAGCCCCAGCATTTT	CASSLGGQPLGSNQPQHF
TRBV5-1	-	-	TRBJ2-3	TGCGCCAGCAGCTTCAGTGGAACTAGCACAGATACGCAGTATTTT	CASSFSGTSTDTQYF
TRBV5-1	-	-	TRBJ2-5	TGCGCCAGCAGGATCCAAGAGACCCAGTACTTC	CASRIQETQYF
TRBV4-1	-	-	TRBJ2-1	TGCGCCAGCAGCCAAGACGGAACGGACGCCTACAATGAGCAGTTCTTC	CASSQDGTDAYNEQFF
TRBV4-1	-	-	TRBJ2-2	TGCGCCAGCAGCCCTTTGCCGGGGGTCTTAAACACCGGGGAGCTGTTTTTT	CASSPLPGVLNTGELFF
TRBV10-2	-	-	TRBJ2-3	TGCGCCAGCAGCCCCACCGGGACGTTTACAGATACGCAGTATTTT	CASSPTGTFTDTQYF
TRBV30	-	-	TRBJ1-2	TGTGCCTGGAGTGCCCAATTGGCCCCCGCGTTCGGTGGCTACACCTTC	CAWSAQLAPAFGGYTF
TRBV4-1	TRBD1	-	TRBJ2-7	TGCGCCAGCAGCTTAAATCCGGGACAGGGTATCTACGAGCAGTACTTC	CASSLNPGQGIYEQYF
TRBV25-1	TRBD1	-	TRBJ1-2	TGTGCCAGCAGTGGACCGGGACAGGGGGACTATGGCTACACCTTC	CASSGPGQGDYGYTF
TRBV5-4	-	-	TRBJ1-1	TGTGCCAGCAGCTTTACAGAGAGCTTTGAAGCTTTCTTT	CASSFTESFEAFF
TRBV27	TRBD1	-	TRBJ1-5	TGTGCCAGCAGTGACAGGGATAGCAATCAGCCCCAGCATTTT	CASSDRDSNQPQHF
TRBV28	-	-	TRBJ2-7	TGTGCCAGCAGTTCAGGACTATCCTACGAGCAGTACTTC	CASSSGLSYEQYF
TRBV7-9	-	-	TRBJ1-2	TGTGCCAGCAGCCAGTTCGTCAGGGGCTATGGCTACACCTTC	CASSQFVRGYGYTF
TRBV30	-	-	TRBJ1-2	TGTGCCTGGAGTGTAGGTGGATCAGGGGACTATAACTATGGCTACACCTTC	CAWSVGGSGDYNYGYTF
TRBV27	TRBD1	-	TRBJ1-5	TGTGCCAGCAGTTTATACGGGACAGCTAATCAGCCCCAGCATTTT	CASSLYGTANQPQHF
TRBV2	-	once	TRBJ2-5	TGTGCCAGCAGTGAGTCCCAGCGCTCGGAGACCCAGTACTTC	CASSESQRSETQYF
TRBV9	-	-	TRBJ2-7	TGTGCCAGCAGCGCTAGCTCCCCTGACTACGAGCAGTACTTC	CASSASSPDYEQYF
TRBV2	TRBD1	once	TRBJ2-5	TGTGCCAGCAGTGGGTTAGGTAGGGACAGGGTCCGTCTAGGAGAGACCCAGTACTTC	CASSGLGRDRVRLGETQYF
TRBV5-4	TRBD1	-	TRBJ2-7	TGTGCCAGCAGCTTAGGGGACAGGGACTACGAGCAGTACTTC	CASSLGDRDYEQYF
TRBV5-4	-	once	TRBJ1-6	TGTGCCAGCAGCTTGGAGGGGGGCTTGGGTTCACCCCTCCACTTT	CASSLEGGLGSPLHF
TRBV11-2	TRBD2	-	TRBJ2-7	TGTGCCAGCAGCAGCAGTGCTAGCGGTTACTACGAGCAGTACTTC	CASSSSASGYYEQYF
TRBV27	-	-	TRBJ1-2	TGTGCCAGCAGGGGCGAGGGCTATGGCTACACCTTC	CASRGEGYGYTF
TRBV5-1	-	-	TRBJ1-1	TGCGCCAGCAGCTTGGTTCGGGATAACACTGAAGCTTTCTTT	CASSLVRDNTEAFF
TRBV5-8	-	once	TRBJ2-7	TGTGCCAGCAGCCCGGAGGTCTACGAGCAGTACTTC	CASSPEVYEQYF
TRBV15	TRBD2	-	TRBJ2-7	TGTGCCACCAGCACCGTAGGGGAGCGGGGGGGCCCCGAGCAGTACTTC	CATSTVGERGGPEQYF
TRBV9	-	-	TRBJ2-7	TGTGCCAGCAGCGTAGTAGCGGAGGGACCGAAGGGAGAGCAGTACTTC	CASSVVAEGPKGEQYF
TRBV11-2	-	-	TRBJ2-3	TGTGCCAGCAGCTCGGGGGAGCTTACCCATAGCACAGATACGCAGTATTTT	CASSSGELTHSTDTQYF
TRBV6-1	-	-	TRBJ1-1	TGTGCCAGCAGTGAGACCATGGACGTTCCCACTGAAGCTTTCTTT	CASSETMDVPTEAFF
TRBV9	-	-	TRBJ2-5	TGTGCCAGCAGCGTAGGGGCAGCGCAAGAGACCCAGTACTTC	CASSVGAAQETQYF
TRBV15	-	-	TRBJ2-5	TGTGCCACCAGCAGAAGGTTCGAGGGGCATGATCGAGAGACCCAGTACTTC	CATSRRFEGHDRETQYF
TRBV19	TRBD1	-	TRBJ2-7	TGTGCCAGTAGTAGCGGGACAGGTCCCTACGAGCAGTACTTC	CASSSGTGPYEQYF
TRBV28	TRBD2	-	TRBJ2-7	TGTGCCAGCAGCACTAGCGGGCCTTCCTACGAGCAGTACTTC	CASSTSGPSYEQYF
TRBV10-1	-	-	TRBJ2-1	TGCGCCAGCATTTGTGTAGCGGACAATGAGCAGTTCTTC	CASICVADNEQFF
TRBV2	-	-	TRBJ2-3	TGTGCCAGCAGTGAGGATTACACAGATACGCAGTATTTT	CASSEDYTDTQYF
TRBV11-2	-	-	TRBJ2-7	TGTGCCAGCAGCTCCCGACAGGCAGGTTACTACGAGCAGTACTTC	CASSSRQAGYYEQYF
TRBV11-2	-	few	TRBJ2-2	TGTGCCAGCAGCTTGGGGGAGCTGAGAACCGGGGAGCTGTTTTTT	CASSLGELRTGELFF
TRBV4-1	TRBD1	-	TRBJ1-2	TGCGCCAGCACGTCCTCGACAGGGATTTTTGGCTACACCTTC	CASTSSTGIFGYTF
TRBV6-1	-	-	TRBJ1-1	TGTGCCAGCAGTGACGAGGGCCAAGGGACTGAAGCTTTCTTT	CASSDEGQGTEAFF
TRBV7-6	TRBD1	-	TRBJ2-7	TGTGCCAGCAGCGAGGGACAGGCGTACGAGCAGTACTTC	CASSEGQAYEQYF
TRBV11-3	-	-	TRBJ2-1	TGTGCCAGCAGCTTAAGAGGGTACAATGAGCAGTTCTTC	CASSLRGYNEQFF
TRBV7-9	TRBD2	-	TRBJ2-7	TGTGCCAGCAGCTCTTCGACGGGACTAGCTTACGAGCAGTACTTC	CASSSSTGLAYEQYF
TRBV5-8	-	-	TRBJ1-1	TGTGCCAGCAGCTTGGTAAACACTGAAGCTTTCTTT	CASSLVNTEAFF